Listed here are 21 T cell receptor beta chains from one sample, sequenced in a study of blood T cell repertoires in COVID-19. Measured with immunoSEQ multiplex PCR; TCRdb has only the in-frame clones, and not every one. In the table there are 120,000 or so clones, roughly 90% of which are singletons. The sample was peripheral blood. Receptors originate from a man aged 55-75 years with COVID-19, enrolled during active disease.

The genes are TRBV24-1 and TRBJ2-5, with TRBD1 as a possible D gene (5 bases). The CDR3 has 14 residues. Trimming removed 4 bases from V and 5 bases from J, with 13 bases in between. Germline CDR1 is KGHDR and CDR2 is SFDVKD. The CDR3 coding sequence is TGTGCCACCAGTGACCCTATGCAGGGTGAGACCCAGTACTTC. Translating gives CATSDPMQGETQYF.

V and J are TRBV5-1 and TRBJ2-3; a weak D match, TRBD2 (7 bases). Germline V gives CDR1 SGHRS, CDR2 YFSETQ. This CDR3 contains 16 residues. V gave up 7 bases and J gave up 3 bases, with 21 bases separating them. This CDR3 reads CASAPDIGGGTDTQYF. The CDR3 nucleotides read TGCGCCAGCGCACCCGATATAGGGGGGGGAACAGATACGCAGTATTTT. Using reference TRBV5-1 and TRBJ2-3 for the parts outside the CDR3, the full variable domain is KAGVTQTPRYLIKTRGQQVTLSCSPISGHRSVSWYQQTPGQGLQFLFEYFSETQRNKGNFPGRFSGRQFSNSRSEMNVSTLELGDSALYLCASAPDIGGGTDTQYFGPGTRLTVL.

The chain links TRBV19 to TRBJ1-2, with 7 bases matching TRBD1. There are 14 residues in the CDR3. Germline V CDR1 and CDR2: LNHDA, SQIVND (reference sequence). V dropped 7 bases and J dropped 0; count of bases not matched to a gene: 5. Here the CDR3 DNA reads TGTGCCAGTACCGACAGGGCCCCTAACTATGGCTACACCTTC. It yields the protein CASTDRAPNYGYTF.

This clone has a single count. This chain links TRBV7-2 with TRBJ2-5, with D possibly being TRBD2 (5 bases). Trimming pared 5 bases from V and 2 bases from J, leaving 12 bases between. The CDR3 spans 14 residues. Per the germline V gene, CDR1 is SGHTA and CDR2 is FQGNSA. CDR3 sequence: CASSRGLEQETQYF. The CDR3 DNA reads TGTGCCAGCAGCCGCGGACTGGAACAAGAGACCCAGTACTTC.

J is TRBJ1-2 and V is TRBV7-9; D is ambiguous. This CDR3 has 13 residues. Trimming took off 4 bases at V and 6 bases at J, with 12 bases between the two ends. Looked up from germline, CDR1 is SEHNR and CDR2 is FQNEAQ (reference sequence). CDR3 loop: CASSWGEGDGYTF. DNA for the CDR3: TGTGCCAGCAGCTGGGGAGAGGGTGATGGCTACACCTTC.

The chain carries TRBV12-3 or TRBV12-4 and TRBJ2-7; tentatively, D is TRBD1 (6 bases). Trimming removed 1 base at V and 9 bases at J, with 7 bases between. The CDR3 covers 11 residues. CDR3 region: CASSLGTAQYF. CDR3 sequence (DNA): TGTGCCAGCAGTTTAGGGACAGCGCAGTACTTC.

V gene TRBV11-3 combines with J gene TRBJ2-1, with D unclear. CDR1 and CDR2 from the germline V gene are SGHNT and YENEEA. The CDR3 totals 15 residues. V was cut by 7 bases and J by 0 bases, with 13 bases left in between. The CDR3 DNA reads as TGTGCCAGCACCCCGCGCGGAGACTCCTACAATGAGCAGTTCTTC. Amino acids: CASTPRGDSYNEQFF.

The chain is built from TRBV2 and TRBJ2-3; the match to TRBD2 covers 14 bases. CDR1 is SNHLY and CDR2 is FYNNEI in the germline V gene. The CDR3 consists of 16 residues. The V segment lost 8 bases and the J segment 3 bases; nucleotides outside the gene matches: 7. The CDR3, as DNA: TGTGCCAGCTTGGGACTAGCGGGAGTAATAACAGATACGCAGTATTTT. Residues: CASLGLAGVITDTQYF. The full variable domain, rest sourced from reference TRBV2 and TRBJ2-3, is EPEVTQTPSHQVTQMGQEVILRCVPISNHLYFYWYRQILGQKVEFLVSFYNNEISEKSEIFDDQFSVERPDGSNFTLKIRSTKLEDSAMYFCASLGLAGVITDTQYFGPGTRLTVL.

The chain employs TRBV12-3 or TRBV12-4 and TRBJ2-2; a weak D match, TRBD1 (6 bases). The CDR3 extends over 13 amino acids. The V end was cut by 7 bases, the J end by 6 bases, with 12 bases between. CDR3 amino acids: CASTYRVPGELFF. The DNA of the CDR3 is TGTGCCAGCACCTACAGGGTACCCGGGGAGCTGTTTTTT.

The chain combines TRBV7-9 with TRBJ2-7; 15 bases align to TRBD2. V trimming: 5 bases; J trimming: 4 bases; junction bases outside the gene matches: 6. Germline assignment: CDR1 SEHNR and CDR2 FQNEAQ (reference sequence). The CDR3 runs to 16 residues. In DNA form, the CDR3 reads TGTGCCAGCAGCCTACCGGGACTAGCGGGAGGATACGAGCAGTACTTC. It translates to CASSLPGLAGGYEQYF.

The chain combines TRBV15 with TRBJ1-2; no firm D call. Trimming took 2 bases from V and 0 from J, leaving 13 bases between them. Germline V gives CDR1 LNHNV, CDR2 YYDKDF (reference sequence). The CDR3 totals 16 residues. The CDR3 bases are TGTGCCACCAGCAGAACCAGGAGGGTAACTAACTATGGCTACACCTTC. It yields the protein CATSRTRRVTNYGYTF.

This sequence joins TRBV28 and TRBJ1-5; 8 bases match TRBD1. CDR3 length: 16 amino acids. CDR1 and CDR2 from the germline V gene are MDHEN and SYDVKM. With 6 bases clipped from V and 3 bases from J, the junction kept 10 bases outside the gene matches. CDR3 loop: CASSYGQGRDNQPQHF. In nucleotides, the CDR3 is TGTGCCAGCAGCTATGGACAGGGAAGGGACAATCAGCCCCAGCATTTT. Filled out from reference TRBV28 and TRBJ1-5, the complete variable domain reads DVKVTQSSRYLVKRTGEKVFLECVQDMDHENMFWYRQDPGLGLRLIYFSYDVKMKEKGDIPEGYSVSREKKERFSLILESASTNQTSMYLCASSYGQGRDNQPQHFGDGTRLSIL.

V gene TRBV11-2 combines with J gene TRBJ1-3; D gene ambiguous. From germline, CDR1 is SGHAT and CDR2 FQNNGV. The CDR3 loop spans 15 amino acids. V was pared by 1 base and J by 0 bases, with 7 bases between. CDR3 sequence (DNA): TGTGCCAGCAGCTTAGCCAGGTTCTCTGGAAACACCATATATTTT. This translates into CASSLARFSGNTIYF.

The chain carries TRBV7-9 and TRBJ2-3; D possibly corresponds to TRBD1 (6 bases). Germline V gene lookup returns CDR1 SEHNR and CDR2 FQNEAQ (reference sequence). With 7 bases removed from V and 2 bases from J, the gap between germline ends came to 16 bases. The CDR3 has 15 residues. In DNA form, the CDR3 reads TGTGCCAGCATCCGGTTGGACAGATACACAGATACGCAGTATTTT. Amino acid sequence: CASIRLDRYTDTQYF.

This chain connects TRBV28 to TRBJ2-1; the D is unclear. Trimming left V 2 bases short and J 7 bases short, with 6 bases between. The CDR3 has 12 amino acids. Looked up from germline, CDR1 is MDHEN and CDR2 is SYDVKM. The DNA of the CDR3 is TGTGCCAGCAGTTTAGTTAGTAATGAGCAGTTCTTC. Amino acid sequence: CASSLVSNEQFF.

This chain connects TRBV2 to TRBJ2-5, with TRBD2 matching 7 bases. This CDR3 has 15 amino acids. J lost 5 bases, V lost 5 bases, and 11 bases had no gene match. Germline CDR1 and CDR2: SNHLY and FYNNEI. The CDR3 region is CASSKSVAGVETQYF. The CDR3 DNA is TGTGCCAGCAGTAAATCTGTGGCGGGAGTTGAGACCCAGTACTTC. The full variable domain, in which reference TRBV2 and TRBJ2-5 provide the parts outside the CDR3, is EPEVTQTPSHQVTQMGQEVILRCVPISNHLYFYWYRQILGQKVEFLVSFYNNEISEKSEIFDDQFSVERPDGSNFTLKIRSTKLEDSAMYFCASSKSVAGVETQYFGPGTRLLVL.

The chain is built from TRBV10-3 and TRBJ1-4; 10 bases align to TRBD1. Trimming at V came to 0 bases and at J to 8 bases, leaving 3 bases not matched to a gene. Germline CDR1 ENHRY, CDR2 SYGVKD. The length of the CDR3 is 15 residues. DNA of the CDR3: TGTGCCATCAGTGAGTCCCGGACAGGGGGAGAAAAACTGTTTTTT. It specifies CAISESRTGGEKLFF.

J is TRBJ2-1 and V is TRBV7-8; 11 positions match TRBD2. V lost 4 bases to trimming and J lost 4 bases; unmatched junction nucleotides: 6. The length of the CDR3 is 16 residues. Germline lookup yields CDR1 SGHVS and CDR2 FQNEAQ. The CDR3 DNA follows: TGTGCCAGCAGCTACCCAGGGACTAGCGGTTACAATGAGCAGTTCTTC. This encodes CASSYPGTSGYNEQFF. Using reference TRBV7-8 and TRBJ2-1 for the parts outside the CDR3, the full variable domain is GAGVSQSPRYKVAKRGQDVALRCDPISGHVSLFWYQQALGQGPEFLTYFQNEAQLDKSGLPSDRFFAERPEGSVSTLKIQRTQQEDSAVYLCASSYPGTSGYNEQFFGPGTRLTVL.

The genes are TRBV28 and TRBJ2-7; D might be TRBD1 (5 bases). The germline V gene encodes CDR1 MDHEN and CDR2 SYDVKM. The V end lost 3 bases, the J end lost 2 bases, and 14 bases lay between the germline ends. The CDR3 extends over 15 amino acids. CDR3 DNA: TGTGCCAGCAGTTTCCCTGACAAGGACACCTACGAGCAGTACTTC. Translation gives CASSFPDKDTYEQYF.

The genes are TRBV19 and TRBJ2-1, with D possibly matching TRBD2 (6 bases). Trimming left V 2 bases short and J 0 bases short, with 11 bases between. There are 16 residues in the CDR3. Germline CDR1 LNHDA, CDR2 SQIVND (reference sequence). CDR3 residues: CASSIWDLSSYNEQFF. The CDR3 region has the DNA TGTGCCAGTAGTATATGGGACTTGAGCTCCTACAATGAGCAGTTCTTC. Drawing the rest from reference TRBV19 and TRBJ2-1, the complete variable domain is DGGITQSPKYLFRKEGQNVTLSCEQNLNHDAMYWYRQDPGQGLRLIYYSQIVNDFQKGDIAEGYSVSREKKESFPLTVTSAQKNPTAFYLCASSIWDLSSYNEQFFGPGTRLTVL.

This chain uses TRBV11-2 with TRBJ2-5, with TRBD2 matching over 11 bases. This CDR3 contains 15 residues. Trimming removed 5 bases from V and 2 bases from J; junction bases left unmatched: 4. The germline CDR1 and CDR2 sequences are SGHAT and FQNNGV. CDR3 bases: TGTGCCAGCAGCATGGGACTAGCGGAACAAGAGACCCAGTACTTC. Protein sequence: CASSMGLAEQETQYF.